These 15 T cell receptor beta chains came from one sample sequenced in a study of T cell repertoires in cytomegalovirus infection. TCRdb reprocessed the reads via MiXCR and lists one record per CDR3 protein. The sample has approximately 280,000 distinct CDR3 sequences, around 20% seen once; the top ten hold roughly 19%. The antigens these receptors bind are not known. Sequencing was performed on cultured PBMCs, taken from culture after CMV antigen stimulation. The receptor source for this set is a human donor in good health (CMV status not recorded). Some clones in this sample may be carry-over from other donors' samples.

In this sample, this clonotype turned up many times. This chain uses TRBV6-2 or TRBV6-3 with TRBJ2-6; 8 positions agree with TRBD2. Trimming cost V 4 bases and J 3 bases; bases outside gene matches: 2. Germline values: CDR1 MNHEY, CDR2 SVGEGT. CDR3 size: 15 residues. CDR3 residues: CASSSGGVGANVLTF. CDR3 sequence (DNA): TGTGCCAGCAGTTCGGGGGGGGTTGGGGCCAACGTCCTGACTTTC.

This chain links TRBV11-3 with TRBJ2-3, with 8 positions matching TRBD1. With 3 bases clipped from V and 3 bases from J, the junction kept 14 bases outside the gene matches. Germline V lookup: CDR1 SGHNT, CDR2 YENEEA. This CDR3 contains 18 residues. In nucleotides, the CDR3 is TGTGCCAGCAGCTTGGGGCGACAGGGGATGATGGGGACAGATACGCAGTATTTT. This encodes CASSLGRQGMMGTDTQYF.

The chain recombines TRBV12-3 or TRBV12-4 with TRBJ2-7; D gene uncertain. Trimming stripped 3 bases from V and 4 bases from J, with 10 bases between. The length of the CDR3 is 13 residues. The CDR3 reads CASSFGVDYEQYF. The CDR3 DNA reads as TGTGCCAGCAGTTTTGGTGTTGATTACGAGCAGTACTTC.

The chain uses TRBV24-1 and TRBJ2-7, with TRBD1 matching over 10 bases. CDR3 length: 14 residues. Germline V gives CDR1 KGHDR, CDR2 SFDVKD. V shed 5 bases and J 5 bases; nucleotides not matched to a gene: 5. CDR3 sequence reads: CATSVGTGADEQYF. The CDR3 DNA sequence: TGTGCCACCAGTGTAGGGACAGGGGCTGACGAGCAGTACTTC.

CDR3 coding DNA: TGCGCCAGCAGCCAAGTTCCCCTAACACGCTTTTATAATTCACCCCTCCACTTT. Its protein product is CASSQVPLTRFYNSPLHF. The J gene is TRBJ1-6, the V gene TRBV4-3; no firm D call. The V end lost 1 base, the J end lost 4 bases, and 17 bases lay between the germline ends. The CDR3 has 18 amino acids. Germline CDR1 LGHNA, CDR2 YSLEER.

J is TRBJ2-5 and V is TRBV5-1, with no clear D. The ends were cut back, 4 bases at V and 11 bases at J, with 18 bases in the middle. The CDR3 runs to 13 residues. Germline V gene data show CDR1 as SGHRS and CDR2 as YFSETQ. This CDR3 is CASSGDLGPKQYF. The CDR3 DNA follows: TGCGCCAGCAGCGGGGATTTAGGCCCGAAGCAGTACTTC.

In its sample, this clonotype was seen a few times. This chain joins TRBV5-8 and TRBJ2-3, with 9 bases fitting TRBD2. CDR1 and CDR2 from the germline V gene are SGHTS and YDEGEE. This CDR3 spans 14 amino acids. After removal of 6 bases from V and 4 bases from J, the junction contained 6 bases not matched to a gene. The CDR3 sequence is CASNPTSGSDTQYF. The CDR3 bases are TGTGCCAGCAACCCGACTAGCGGCTCAGATACGCAGTATTTT.

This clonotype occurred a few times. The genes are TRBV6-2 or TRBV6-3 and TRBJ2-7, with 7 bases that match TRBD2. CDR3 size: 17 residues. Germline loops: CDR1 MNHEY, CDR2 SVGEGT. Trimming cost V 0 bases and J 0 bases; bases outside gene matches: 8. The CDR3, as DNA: TGTGCCAGCAGTTACTCGAGTCGGGGGGTAGTCTCCTACGAGCAGTACGTC. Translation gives CASSYSSRGVVSYEQYV.

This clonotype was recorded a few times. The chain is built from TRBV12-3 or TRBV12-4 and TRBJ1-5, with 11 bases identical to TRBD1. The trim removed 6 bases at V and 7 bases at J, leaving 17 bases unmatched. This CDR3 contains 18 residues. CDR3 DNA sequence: TGTGCCAGCAGGCCTCCCCGCAGGACAGGGGGCCCCGGGCAGCCCCAGCATTTT. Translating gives CASRPPRRTGGPGQPQHF.

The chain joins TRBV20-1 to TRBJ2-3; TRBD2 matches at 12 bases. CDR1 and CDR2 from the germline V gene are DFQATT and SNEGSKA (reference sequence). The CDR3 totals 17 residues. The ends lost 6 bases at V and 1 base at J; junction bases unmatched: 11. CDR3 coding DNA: TGCAGTGCCGCCCTACTAGCGGGAGGAAGGGGCACAGATACGCAGTATTTT. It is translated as CSAALLAGGRGTDTQYF.

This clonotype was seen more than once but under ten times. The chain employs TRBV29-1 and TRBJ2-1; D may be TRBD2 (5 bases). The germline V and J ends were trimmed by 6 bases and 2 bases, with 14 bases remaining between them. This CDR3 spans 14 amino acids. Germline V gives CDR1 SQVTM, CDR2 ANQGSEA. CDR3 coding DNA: TGCAGCGTCACCGTAAGCGGAACCTACAATGAGCAGTTCTTC. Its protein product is CSVTVSGTYNEQFF.

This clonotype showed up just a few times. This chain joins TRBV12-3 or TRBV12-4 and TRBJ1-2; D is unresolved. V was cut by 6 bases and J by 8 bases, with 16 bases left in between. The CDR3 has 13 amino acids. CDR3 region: CASSPDPARGYTF. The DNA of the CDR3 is TGTGCCAGCAGCCCGGACCCGGCTAGAGGCTACACCTTC.

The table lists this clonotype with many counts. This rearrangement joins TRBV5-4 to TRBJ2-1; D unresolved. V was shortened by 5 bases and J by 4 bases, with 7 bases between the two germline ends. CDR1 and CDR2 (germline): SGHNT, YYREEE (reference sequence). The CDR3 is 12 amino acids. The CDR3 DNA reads TGTGCCAGCAGTTCTATTTACAATGAGCAGTTCTTC. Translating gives CASSSIYNEQFF. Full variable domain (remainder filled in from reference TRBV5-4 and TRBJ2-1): ETGVTQSPTHLIKTRGQQVTLRCSSQSGHNTVSWYQQALGQGPQFIFQYYREEENGRGNFPPRFSGLQFPNYSSELNVNALELDDSALYLCASSSIYNEQFFGPGTRLTVL.

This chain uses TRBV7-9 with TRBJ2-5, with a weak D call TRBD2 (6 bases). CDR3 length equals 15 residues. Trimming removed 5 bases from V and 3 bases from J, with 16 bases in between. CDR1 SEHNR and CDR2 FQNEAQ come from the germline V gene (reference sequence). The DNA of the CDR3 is TGTGCCAGCAGCCCGACGGGAGCGCGAAAAGAGACCCAGTACTTC. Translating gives CASSPTGARKETQYF.

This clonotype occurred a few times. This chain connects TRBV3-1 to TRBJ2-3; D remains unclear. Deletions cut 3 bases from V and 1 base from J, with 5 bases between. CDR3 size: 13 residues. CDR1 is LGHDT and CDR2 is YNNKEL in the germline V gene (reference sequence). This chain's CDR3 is CASSHLGTDTQYF. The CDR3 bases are TGTGCCAGCAGCCACCTAGGCACAGATACGCAGTATTTT.